Here is one T cell receptor (beta chain) with its context. The sample belongs to a study of T cell responses to AZD1222 COVID-19 vaccine. Sequenced by immunoSEQ multiplex PCR; TCRdb stores in-frame clones only, minus some. The top ten hold about 2.8% of the sample, which has some 170,000 clones, around 94% seen once. The sample consisted of peripheral blood, taken on day 0 of AZD1222 vaccination. The receptor was derived from an adult in good health.

CDR3 coding DNA: TGTGCCAGTAGTCTACAGGTCAGGGGCCTCAATGAGCAGTTCTTC. Residues: CASSLQVRGLNEQFF. This chain joins TRBV19 and TRBJ2-1; weak D call: TRBD1 (6 bases). CDR3 length: 15 amino acids. Trimming stripped 5 bases from V and 6 bases from J, with 17 bases between. Germline V gene data show CDR1 as LNHDA and CDR2 as SQIVND (reference sequence).